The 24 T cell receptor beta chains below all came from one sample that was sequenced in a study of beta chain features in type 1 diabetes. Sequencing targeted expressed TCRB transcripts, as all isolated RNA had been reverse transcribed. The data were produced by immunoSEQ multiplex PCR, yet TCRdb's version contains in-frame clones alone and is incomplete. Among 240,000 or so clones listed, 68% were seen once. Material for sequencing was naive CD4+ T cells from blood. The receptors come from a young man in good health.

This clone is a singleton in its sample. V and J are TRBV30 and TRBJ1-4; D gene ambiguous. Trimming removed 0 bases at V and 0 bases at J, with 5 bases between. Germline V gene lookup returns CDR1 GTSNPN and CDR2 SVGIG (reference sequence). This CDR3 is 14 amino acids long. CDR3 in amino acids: CAWSVPATNEKLFF. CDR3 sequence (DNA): TGTGCCTGGAGTGTCCCGGCAACTAATGAAAAACTGTTTTTT.

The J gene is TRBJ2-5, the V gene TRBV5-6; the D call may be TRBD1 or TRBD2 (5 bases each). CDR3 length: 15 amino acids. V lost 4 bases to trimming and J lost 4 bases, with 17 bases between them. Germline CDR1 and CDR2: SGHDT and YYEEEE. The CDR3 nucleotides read TGTGCCAGCAGCACAGCCGGGGCCGGACGAGAGACCCAGTACTTC. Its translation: CASSTAGAGRETQYF.

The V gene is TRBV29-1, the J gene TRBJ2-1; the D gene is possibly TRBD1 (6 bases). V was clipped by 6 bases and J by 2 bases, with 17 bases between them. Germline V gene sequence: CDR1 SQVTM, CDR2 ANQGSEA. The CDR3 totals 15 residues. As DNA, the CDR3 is TGCAGCGTGACCCGCAGGGGTCTCGCCTACAATGAGCAGTTCTTC. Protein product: CSVTRRGLAYNEQFF.

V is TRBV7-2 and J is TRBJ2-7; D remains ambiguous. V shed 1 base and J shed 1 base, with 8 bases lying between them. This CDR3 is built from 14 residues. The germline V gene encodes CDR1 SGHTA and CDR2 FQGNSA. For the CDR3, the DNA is TGTGCCAGCAGCTTAGAGGTCGTATCCTACGAGCAGTACTTC. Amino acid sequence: CASSLEVVSYEQYF. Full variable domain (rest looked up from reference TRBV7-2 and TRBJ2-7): GAGVSQSPSNKVTEKGKDVELRCDPISGHTALYWYRQSLGQGLEFLIYFQGNSAPDKSGLPSDRFSAERTGGSVSTLTIQRTQQEDSAVYLCASSLEVVSYEQYFGPGTRLTVT.

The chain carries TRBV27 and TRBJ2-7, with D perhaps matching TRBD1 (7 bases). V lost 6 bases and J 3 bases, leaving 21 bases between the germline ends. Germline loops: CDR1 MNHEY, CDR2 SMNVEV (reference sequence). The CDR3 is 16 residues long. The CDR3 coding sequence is TGTGCCAGCAGCTCAAGGCGGGACAGAAGTTTCTACGAGCAGTACTTC. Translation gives CASSSRRDRSFYEQYF.

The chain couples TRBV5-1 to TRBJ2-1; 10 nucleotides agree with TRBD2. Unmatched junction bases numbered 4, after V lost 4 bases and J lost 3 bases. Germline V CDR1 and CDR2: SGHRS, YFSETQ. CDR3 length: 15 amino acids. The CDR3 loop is CASSAGLADYNEQFF. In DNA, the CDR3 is TGCGCCAGCAGCGCCGGACTAGCGGACTACAATGAGCAGTTCTTC. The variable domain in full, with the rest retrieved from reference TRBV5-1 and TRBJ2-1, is KAGVTQTPRYLIKTRGQQVTLSCSPISGHRSVSWYQQTPGQGLQFLFEYFSETQRNKGNFPGRFSGRQFSNSRSEMNVSTLELGDSALYLCASSAGLADYNEQFFGPGTRLTVL.

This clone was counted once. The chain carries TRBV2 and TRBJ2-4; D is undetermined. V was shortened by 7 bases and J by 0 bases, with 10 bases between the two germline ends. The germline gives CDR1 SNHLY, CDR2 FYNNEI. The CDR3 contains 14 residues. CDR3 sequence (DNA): TGTGCCAGCACTATGAATCTAGCCAAAAACATTCAGTACTTC. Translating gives CASTMNLAKNIQYF.

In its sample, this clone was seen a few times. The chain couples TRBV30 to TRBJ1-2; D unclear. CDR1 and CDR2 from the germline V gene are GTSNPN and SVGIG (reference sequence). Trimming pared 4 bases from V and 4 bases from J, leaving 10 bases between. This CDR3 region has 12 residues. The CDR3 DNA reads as TGTGCCTGGACCCTCGGTACCTATGGCTACACCTTC. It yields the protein CAWTLGTYGYTF.

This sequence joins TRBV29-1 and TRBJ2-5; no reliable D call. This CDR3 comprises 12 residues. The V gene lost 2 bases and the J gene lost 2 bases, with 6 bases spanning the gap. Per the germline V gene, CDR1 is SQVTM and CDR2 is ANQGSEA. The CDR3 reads CSVESGQETQYF. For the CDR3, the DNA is TGCAGCGTTGAATCGGGTCAAGAGACCCAGTACTTC.

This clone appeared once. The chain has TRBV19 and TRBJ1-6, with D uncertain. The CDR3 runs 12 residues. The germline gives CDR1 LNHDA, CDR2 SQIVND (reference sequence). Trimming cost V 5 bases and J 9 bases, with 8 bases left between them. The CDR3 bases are TGTGCCAGTAGTGGAACGGTTTCACCCCTCCACTTT. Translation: CASSGTVSPLHF.

The CDR3 DNA reads TGTGCCAGCAGTGATGTGGGGTTGGCCAAAAACATTCAGTACTTC. It is translated as CASSDVGLAKNIQYF. V usage is TRBV6-1 and J usage is TRBJ2-4; D is unclear. CDR1 and CDR2 from the germline V gene are MNHNS and SASEGT. This CDR3 is 15 amino acids long. Trimming removed 3 bases from V and 1 base from J, with 10 bases in between.

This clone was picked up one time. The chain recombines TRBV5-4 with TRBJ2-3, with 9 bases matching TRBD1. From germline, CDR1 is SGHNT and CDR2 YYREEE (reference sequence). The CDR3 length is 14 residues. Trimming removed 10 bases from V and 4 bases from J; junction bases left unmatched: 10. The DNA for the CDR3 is TGTGCCGGAGGACAGGGGATATTGTCAGATACGCAGTATTTT. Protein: CAGGQGILSDTQYF.

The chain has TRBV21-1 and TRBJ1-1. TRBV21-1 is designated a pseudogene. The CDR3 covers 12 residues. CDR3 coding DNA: TGTGCCAGCAGCAAATCGCCGGAGGGAGCTTTCTTT. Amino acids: CASSKSPEGAFF.

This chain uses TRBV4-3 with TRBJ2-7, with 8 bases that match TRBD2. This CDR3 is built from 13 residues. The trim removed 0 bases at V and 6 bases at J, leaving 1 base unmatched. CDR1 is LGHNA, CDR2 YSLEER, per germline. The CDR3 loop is CASSQDAGGEQYF. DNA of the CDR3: TGCGCCAGCAGCCAAGATGCGGGAGGCGAGCAGTACTTC.

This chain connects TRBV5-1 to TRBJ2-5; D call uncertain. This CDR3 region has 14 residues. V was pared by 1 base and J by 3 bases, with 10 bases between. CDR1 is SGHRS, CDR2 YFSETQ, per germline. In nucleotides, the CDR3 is TGCGCCAGCAGCTTGAGTGTCAGCGAAGAGACCCAGTACTTC. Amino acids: CASSLSVSEETQYF. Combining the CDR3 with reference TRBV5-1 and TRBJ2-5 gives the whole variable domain KAGVTQTPRYLIKTRGQQVTLSCSPISGHRSVSWYQQTPGQGLQFLFEYFSETQRNKGNFPGRFSGRQFSNSRSEMNVSTLELGDSALYLCASSLSVSEETQYFGPGTRLLVL.

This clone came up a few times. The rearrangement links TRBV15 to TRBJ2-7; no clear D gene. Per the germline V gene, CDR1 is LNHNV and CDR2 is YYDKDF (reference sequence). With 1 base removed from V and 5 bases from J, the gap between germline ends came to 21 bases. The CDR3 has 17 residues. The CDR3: CATSRVGIPTNFDEQYF. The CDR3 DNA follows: TGTGCCACCAGCAGAGTTGGGATCCCCACAAACTTCGACGAGCAGTACTTC.

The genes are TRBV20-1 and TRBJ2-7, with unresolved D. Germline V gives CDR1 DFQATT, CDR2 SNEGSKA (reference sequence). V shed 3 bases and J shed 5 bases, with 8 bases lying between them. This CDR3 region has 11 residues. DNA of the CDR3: TGCAGTGCTAGTTTAGTGAACGAGCAGTACTTC. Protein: CSASLVNEQYF.

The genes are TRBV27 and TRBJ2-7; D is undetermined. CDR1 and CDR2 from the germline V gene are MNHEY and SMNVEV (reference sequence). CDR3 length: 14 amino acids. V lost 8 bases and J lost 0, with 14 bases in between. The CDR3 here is CASSFLESSYEQYF. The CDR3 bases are TGTGCCAGCTCCTTTTTGGAGAGCTCCTACGAGCAGTACTTC.

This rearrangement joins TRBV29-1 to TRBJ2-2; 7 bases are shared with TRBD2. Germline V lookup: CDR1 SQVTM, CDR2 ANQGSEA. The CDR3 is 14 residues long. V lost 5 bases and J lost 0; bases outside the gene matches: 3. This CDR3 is CSVSRGANTGELFF. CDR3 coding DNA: TGCAGCGTTTCCCGGGGGGCGAACACCGGGGAGCTGTTTTTT.

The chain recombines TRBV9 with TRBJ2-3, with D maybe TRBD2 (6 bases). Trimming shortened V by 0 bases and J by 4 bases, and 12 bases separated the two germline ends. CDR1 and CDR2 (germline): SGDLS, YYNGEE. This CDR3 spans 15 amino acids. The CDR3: CASSVGGRSADTQYF. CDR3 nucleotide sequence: TGTGCCAGCAGCGTAGGAGGGAGGAGCGCAGATACGCAGTATTTT.

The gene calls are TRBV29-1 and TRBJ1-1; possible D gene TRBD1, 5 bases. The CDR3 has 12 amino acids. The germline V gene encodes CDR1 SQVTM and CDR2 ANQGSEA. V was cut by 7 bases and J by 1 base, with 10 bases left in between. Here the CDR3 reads CSAGQKNTEAFF. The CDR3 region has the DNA TGCAGCGCCGGACAAAAGAACACTGAAGCTTTCTTT.

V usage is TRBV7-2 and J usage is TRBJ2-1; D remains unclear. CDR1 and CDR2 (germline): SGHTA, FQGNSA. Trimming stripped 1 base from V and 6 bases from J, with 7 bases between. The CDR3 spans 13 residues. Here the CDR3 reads CASSLGAPNEQFF. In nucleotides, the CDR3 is TGTGCCAGCAGCTTAGGTGCTCCCAATGAGCAGTTCTTC.

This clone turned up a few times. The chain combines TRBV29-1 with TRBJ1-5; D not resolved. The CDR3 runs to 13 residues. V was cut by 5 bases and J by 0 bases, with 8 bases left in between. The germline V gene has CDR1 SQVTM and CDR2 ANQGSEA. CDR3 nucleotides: TGCAGCGTTTCCCTGTATAGCAATCAGCCCCAGCATTTT. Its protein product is CSVSLYSNQPQHF.

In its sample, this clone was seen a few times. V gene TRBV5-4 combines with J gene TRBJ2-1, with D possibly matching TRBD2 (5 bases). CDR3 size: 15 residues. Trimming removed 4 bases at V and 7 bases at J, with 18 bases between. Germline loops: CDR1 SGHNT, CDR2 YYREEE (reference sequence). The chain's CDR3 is CASSRWTGSYNEQFF. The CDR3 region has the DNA TGTGCCAGCAGCCGATGGACTGGATCTTATAATGAGCAGTTCTTC.